A single TCR beta chain is shown here with its context. What it binds is not known. Assay: immunoSEQ multiplex PCR; the TCRdb copy retains only in-frame clones and omits some. The repertoire holds hundreds of thousands of clones, with approximately 95% as singletons. Naive CD8 isolation took CD45RO-negative cells positively selected for CCR7 and excluded terminally differentiated effector memory CD45RA+ cells. The sample belongs to a study of shared clonotypes between healthy human individuals. Study-wide points: Sequencing depth was a factor that was expected to affect clonotype sharing among donors. The low donor count limited represented genetic and exposure-history diversity. On the whole, naive subsets had larger estimated richness than memory subsets had. Some clonotypes were shared by all four sorted-subset donors, while others were not shared. The non-shared ones had lower generation probabilities than the shared ones.

The TCR comes from a woman in her twenties or thirties in good health. Material: naive CD8+ T cells sorted from blood.

CDR3 sequence reads: CASSVYGQAYEQYF. CDR3 DNA: TGTGCCAGCAGCGTATATGGACAGGCCTACGAGCAGTACTTC. The chain couples TRBV9 to TRBJ2-7; 7 positions agree with TRBD1. Germline V CDR1 and CDR2: SGDLS, YYNGEE. V trimming: 1 base; J trimming: 2 bases; junction bases outside the gene matches: 3. The CDR3 length is 14 residues.